These T cell receptor beta chains were read from a single sample in a study of cytomegalovirus exposure and HLA in healthy donors. The method was immunoSEQ multiplex PCR; TCRdb's version includes in-frame clones alone and lacks a portion of them. The table includes roughly 170,000 clones, around 78% detected once. The specimen was PBMCs. These receptors were collected from a female donor in good health and CMV-seronegative. CDR3s include the opening cysteine and the closing phenylalanine or tryptophan. Fields, in order: clone size, D gene, J gene, V gene, CDR3 DNA, CDR3 protein. D genes are given only for firm matches. Size tells how often a clone was seen (once, few, many) or the class of an expanded clone, and some rows leave it out.

>NA|NA|TRBJ2-2|TRBV6-1
TGTGCCAGCAGTGGGGTTGCGGACACCGGGGAGCTGTTTTTT
CASSGVADTGELFF
>NA|TRBD2|TRBJ2-2|TRBV14
TGTGCCAGCGGCCGACTCTCAACGGGACTAGCGGGTAGGACCGGGGAGCTGTTTTTT
CASGRLSTGLAGRTGELFF
>NA|TRBD2|TRBJ2-5|TRBV7-7
TGTGCCAGCAGCTTAGGGGCTAGCGGGAGAACAGAGACCCAGTACTTC
CASSLGASGRTETQYF
>NA|NA|TRBJ2-1|TRBV2
TGTGCCAGCAGTGAATATCGCGGTCGGTTCTTC
CASSEYRGRFF
>NA|NA|TRBJ1-2|TRBV6-5
TGTGCCACGAATCCAATGGGAGGGACACCCTATGGCTACACCTTC
CATNPMGGTPYGYTF
>NA|NA|TRBJ2-7|TRBV6-6
TGTGCCAGCAGTTGGGTCGGGACCTACGAGCAGTACTTC
CASSWVGTYEQYF
>NA|TRBD1|TRBJ1-2|TRBV6-6
TGTGCCAGCAGTTACGGGGCAGGGGGTGGCTACACCTTC
CASSYGAGGGYTF
>NA|NA|TRBJ1-1|TRBV19
TGTGCCAGTAGTATAAAAATGAGAGCTACTGAAGCTTTCTTT
CASSIKMRATEAFF
>NA|NA|TRBJ2-2|TRBV21-1
TGTGCCAGCAGCAGATCTTCTCCCGGGACAGGGGACGGCGGGGAGCTGTTTTTT
CASSRSSPGTGDGGELFF
>NA|NA|TRBJ1-1|TRBV7-8
TGTGCCAGCACGCCCGCGGGGGGAACCACTGAAGCTTTCTTT
CASTPAGGTTEAFF
>few|NA|TRBJ2-1|TRBV4-1
TGCGCCAGCTCTCAGAGGGCAGTATCCTACAATGAGCAGTTCTTC
CASSQRAVSYNEQFF
>few|TRBD2|TRBJ2-3|TRBV9
TGTGCCAGCAGCGTAGGCAGAGGGACTAGTAGGGCCACAGATACGCAGTATTTT
CASSVGRGTSRATDTQYF
>NA|TRBD1|TRBJ1-2|TRBV18
TGTGCCAGCTCACTGGGGACAGGGAACTATGGCTACACCTTC
CASSLGTGNYGYTF
>NA|NA|TRBJ2-5|TRBV30
TGTGCCTGGACCTGGGCCCCGGCGGAGACCCAGTACTTC
CAWTWAPAETQYF
>NA|NA|TRBJ2-7|TRBV6-5
TGTGCCAGCAGTTACGAGCAGTACTTC
CASSYEQYF
>once|TRBD2|TRBJ2-5|TRBV15
TGTGCCACCAGCAGAGGTGGGACTAGCGGGGGGGTAGAGACCCAGTACTTC
CATSRGGTSGGVETQYF
>NA|NA|TRBJ2-5|TRBV4-1
TGCGCCAGCAGCCAAGTTCGGTACCAAGAGACCCAGTACTTC
CASSQVRYQETQYF
>few|NA|TRBJ2-1|TRBV29-1
TGCAGCGTTCCGGGAGCCGGCTTCGCGGAGCAGTTCTTC
CSVPGAGFAEQFF
>NA|TRBD2|TRBJ2-1|TRBV6-5
TGTGCCAGCCTGGGACTAGCGGGGGGTCGAAATGAGCAGTTCTTC
CASLGLAGGRNEQFF
>once|NA|TRBJ2-7|TRBV28
TGTGCCAGCAGTTTGGCCGATCAGTGGGAGCAGTACTTC
CASSLADQWEQYF
>NA|TRBD1|TRBJ2-7|TRBV6-5
TGTGCGAGCAAGACAGGGGGTCAGGACGAGCAGTACTTC
CASKTGGQDEQYF
>NA|NA|TRBJ1-2|TRBV19
TGTGCCAGTAGCCCAGGAGGGGACTATGGCTACACCTTC
CASSPGGDYGYTF
>NA|TRBD2|TRBJ2-7|TRBV7-2
TGTGCCAGCAGCTTTAGCGGGAGGGCGGGACAGCAGTACTTC
CASSFSGRAGQQYF
>few|TRBD2|TRBJ2-7|TRBV19
TGTGCCAGTAGTATTGGAGGACTAGCGGAATACGAGCAGTACTTC
CASSIGGLAEYEQYF
>NA|NA|TRBJ2-1|TRBV7-2
TGTGCCAGCAGCCTAATCCGGGGGAATGAGCAGTTCTTC
CASSLIRGNEQFF
>NA|TRBD1|TRBJ1-1|TRBV19
TGTGCCAGTAGTATCGGACAGGGGAACACTGAAGCTTTCTTT
CASSIGQGNTEAFF
>NA|NA|TRBJ2-6|TRBV5-1
TGCGCCAGCAGCTTTACAGGGATCCCCGGCCTGGGGGCCAACGGCCTGACTTTC
CASSFTGIPGLGANGLTF
>NA|NA|TRBJ2-3|TRBV7-7
TGTGCCAGCAGCCCCGATGAATGGCGGAACTTCACAGATACGCAGTATTTT
CASSPDEWRNFTDTQYF
>NA|TRBD1|TRBJ2-7|TRBV5-1
TGCGCCAGCAGCGTGGGGGACAGGCTTTCAGAGCAGTACTTC
CASSVGDRLSEQYF
>once|TRBD1|TRBJ1-1|TRBV2
TGTGCCAGCAGGCGGACAGGGCGGTCCACTGAAGCTTTCTTT
CASRRTGRSTEAFF
>NA|TRBD2|TRBJ2-2|TRBV30
TGTGCCTGGAGTGTCGGGACTAGCCTCACCGGGGAGCTGTTTTTT
CAWSVGTSLTGELFF
>NA|NA|TRBJ1-2|TRBV5-3
TGTGCCAGAAGCCCGAGCAGGCAGGGCTACACCTTC
CARSPSRQGYTF
>few|TRBD1|TRBJ2-1|TRBV6-5
TGTGCCAGCAGCCGGGACAGGGACTCCTACAATGAGCAGTTCTTC
CASSRDRDSYNEQFF
>NA|NA|TRBJ1-1|TRBV18
TGTGCCAGCTCACGGATGAGGAGGGACCCTGAAGCTTTCTTT
CASSRMRRDPEAFF
>NA|TRBD1|TRBJ2-2|TRBV19
TGTGCCAGTAGTATATGGCAGGGGGCAGGCGGGGAGCTGTTTTTT
CASSIWQGAGGELFF
>NA|NA|TRBJ2-3|TRBV7-9
TGTGCCAGCAGCACCAGACTAGGCCTCACAGATACGCAGTATTTT
CASSTRLGLTDTQYF
>NA|TRBD1|TRBJ2-7|TRBV7-2
TGTGCCAGCAGCTCGACAGGGTGGGAGCAGTACTTC
CASSSTGWEQYF
>few|TRBD2|TRBJ2-7|TRBV7-2
TGTGCCAGCAGCTTTCGCGGGAGCGGGATAAGCTCCTACGAGCAGTACTTC
CASSFRGSGISSYEQYF
>NA|NA|TRBJ2-1|TRBV4-2
TGTGCCAGCAGCCAAGATCCCGGGCCTGGTGGGGGGTACAATGAGCAGTTCTTC
CASSQDPGPGGGYNEQFF
>few|NA|TRBJ2-7|TRBV15
TGTGCCACCAGCAGACGGGATTTTAGTTCCTACGAGCAGTACTTC
CATSRRDFSSYEQYF
>few|NA|TRBJ2-7|TRBV7-9
TGTGCCAGCAGCTTACCGACAGGATCTAACTACGAGCAGTACTTC
CASSLPTGSNYEQYF
>NA|NA|TRBJ2-2|TRBV19
TGTGCCAGTAAGCCAGGGGAACGGGGAACGGGGGAGCTGTTTTTT
CASKPGERGTGELFF
>NA|TRBD1|TRBJ1-5|TRBV28
TGTGCCAGCTTTGACAGGGGATATGGTAGCAATCAGCCCCAGCATTTT
CASFDRGYGSNQPQHF
>NA|NA|TRBJ2-3|TRBV18
TGTGCCAGCTCACCGGGGAGTGGGAGCACAGATACGCAGTATTTT
CASSPGSGSTDTQYF
>NA|TRBD2|TRBJ2-2|TRBV2
TGTGCCCCCCGGGGCGGGAGTGATGGCACCGGGGAGCTGTTTTTT
CAPRGGSDGTGELFF
>once|NA|TRBJ1-6|TRBV7-6
TGTGCCAGCAGCGATAGATCGACCCTCCACTTT
CASSDRSTLHF
>NA|NA|TRBJ1-1|TRBV5-4
TGTGCCAGCAGAGAGGGAGGACGACGCACTGAAGCTTTCTTT
CASREGGRRTEAFF
>few|NA|TRBJ1-5|TRBV4-3
TGCGCCAGCAGCCAAGTGTGGGGGGGGTACAATCAGCCCCAGCATTTT
CASSQVWGGYNQPQHF
>NA|TRBD2|TRBJ2-3|TRBV5-5
TGTGCCAGCAGCTTTGTTGCTAGCGGGGCCTCCACAGATACGCAGTATTTT
CASSFVASGASTDTQYF
>NA|NA|TRBJ2-5|TRBV15
TGTGCCACCAGCAGAGATTCGGGGGAAGGCGAGACCCAGTACTTC
CATSRDSGEGETQYF
>NA|NA|TRBJ1-1|TRBV20-1
TGCAGTGCTAGACCTTACACTGAAGCTTTCTTT
CSARPYTEAFF
>NA|TRBD2|TRBJ2-5|TRBV5-1
TGCGCCAGCAGCTTGGCTAGGGAGGGTGAGACCCAGTACTTC
CASSLAREGETQYF
>few|NA|TRBJ1-3|TRBV9
TGTGCCAGCAGCGCCGGGACAACGACTGGAAACACCATATATTTT
CASSAGTTTGNTIYF
>NA|NA|TRBJ1-4|TRBV5-4
TGTGCCAGCAGCTTCCAGGGGTCGAATGAAAAACTGTTTTTT
CASSFQGSNEKLFF